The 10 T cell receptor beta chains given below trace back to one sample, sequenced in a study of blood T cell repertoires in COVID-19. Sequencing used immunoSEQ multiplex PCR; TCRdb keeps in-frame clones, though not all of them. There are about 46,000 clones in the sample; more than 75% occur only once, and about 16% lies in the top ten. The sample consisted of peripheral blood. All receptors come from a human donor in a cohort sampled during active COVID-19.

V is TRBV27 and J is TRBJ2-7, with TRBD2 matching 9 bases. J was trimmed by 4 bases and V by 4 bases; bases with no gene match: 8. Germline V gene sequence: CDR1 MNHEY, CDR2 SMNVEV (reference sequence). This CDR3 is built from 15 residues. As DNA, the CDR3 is TGTGCCAGCAGTTATGCCAGCGGGGGGTGGTACGAGCAGTACTTC. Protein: CASSYASGGWYEQYF.

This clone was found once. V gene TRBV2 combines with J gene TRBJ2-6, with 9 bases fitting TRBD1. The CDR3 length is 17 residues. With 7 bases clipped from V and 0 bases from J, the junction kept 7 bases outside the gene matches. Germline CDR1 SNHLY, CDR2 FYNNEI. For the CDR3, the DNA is TGTGCCAGCAAGAGGGCGACAGGGGGCTCTGGGGCCAACGTCCTGACTTTC. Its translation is CASKRATGGSGANVLTF.

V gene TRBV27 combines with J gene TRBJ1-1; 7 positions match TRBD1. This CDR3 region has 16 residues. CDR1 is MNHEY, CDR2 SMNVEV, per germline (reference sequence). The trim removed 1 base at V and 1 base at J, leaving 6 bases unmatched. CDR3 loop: CASSLFGTERNTEAFF. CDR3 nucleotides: TGTGCCAGCAGTTTATTTGGGACAGAGCGGAACACTGAAGCTTTCTTT.

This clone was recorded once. As DNA, the CDR3 is TGTGCCAGCAGCGTAGGAGCGGGGGGGGCACCCTACAATGAGCAGTTCTTC. Translating gives CASSVGAGGAPYNEQFF. The V and J genes are TRBV9 and TRBJ2-1; the match to TRBD2 covers 10 bases. This CDR3 contains 17 residues. Germline V gene lookup returns CDR1 SGDLS and CDR2 YYNGEE. Unmatched junction bases numbered 5, after V lost 0 bases and J lost 2 bases.

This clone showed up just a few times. CDR3 loop: CASSDETGTSIPQQYF. The DNA of the CDR3 is TGTGCCAGCAGCGACGAAACCGGGACTAGTATTCCACAGCAGTACTTC. The J gene is TRBJ2-7, the V gene TRBV3-1 (or the pseudogene TRBV3-2); 8 bases are a match to TRBD2. Germline CDR1 reads LGHDT; CDR2 reads YNNKEL (reference sequence). V lost 5 bases and J lost 8; bases outside the gene matches: 17. The CDR3 has 16 residues.

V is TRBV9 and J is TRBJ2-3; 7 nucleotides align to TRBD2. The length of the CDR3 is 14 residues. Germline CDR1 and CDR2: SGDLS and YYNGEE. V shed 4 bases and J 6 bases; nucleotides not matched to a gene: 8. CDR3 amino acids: CASSRAGAFDTQYF. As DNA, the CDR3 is TGTGCCAGCAGCAGGGCGGGAGCATTTGATACGCAGTATTTT.

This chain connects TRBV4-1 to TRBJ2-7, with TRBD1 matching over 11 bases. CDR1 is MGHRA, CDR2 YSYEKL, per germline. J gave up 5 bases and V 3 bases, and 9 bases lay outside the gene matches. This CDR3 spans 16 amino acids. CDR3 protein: CASSHLGQGVFNEQYF. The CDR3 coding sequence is TGCGCCAGCAGCCACCTGGGACAGGGGGTTTTTAACGAGCAGTACTTC.

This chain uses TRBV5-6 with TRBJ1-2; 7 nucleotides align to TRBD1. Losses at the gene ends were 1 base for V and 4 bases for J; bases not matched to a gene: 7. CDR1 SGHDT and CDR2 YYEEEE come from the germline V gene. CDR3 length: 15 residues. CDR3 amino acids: CASSLSRGGPYGYTF. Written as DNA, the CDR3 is TGTGCCAGCAGCTTGTCGCGAGGGGGCCCCTATGGCTACACCTTC. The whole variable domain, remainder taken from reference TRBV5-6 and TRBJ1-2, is DAGVTQSPTHLIKTRGQQVTLRCSPKSGHDTVSWYQQALGQGPQFIFQYYEEEERQRGNFPDRFSGHQFPNYSSELNVNALLLGDSALYLCASSLSRGGPYGYTFGSGTRLTVV.

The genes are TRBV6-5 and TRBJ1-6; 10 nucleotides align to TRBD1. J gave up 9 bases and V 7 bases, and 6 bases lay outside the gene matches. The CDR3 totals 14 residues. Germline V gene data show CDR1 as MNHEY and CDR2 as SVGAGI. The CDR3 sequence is CASTPDRGPSPLHF. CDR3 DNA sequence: TGTGCCAGCACACCTGACAGGGGGCCTTCACCCCTCCACTTT.

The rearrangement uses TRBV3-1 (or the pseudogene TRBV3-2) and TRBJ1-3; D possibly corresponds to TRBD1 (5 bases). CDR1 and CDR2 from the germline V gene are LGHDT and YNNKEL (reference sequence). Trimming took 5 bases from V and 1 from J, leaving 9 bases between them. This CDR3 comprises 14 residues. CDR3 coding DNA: TGTGCCAGCAGCTTCCAGGGATCTGGAAACACCATATATTTT. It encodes CASSFQGSGNTIYF.